Shown below are 6 T cell receptor beta chains from a single sample sequenced in a study of T cell responses to AZD1222 COVID-19 vaccine. Profiled with immunoSEQ multiplex PCR; TCRdb holds only in-frame clones, not every one. The sample lists roughly 100,000 clones; around 76% were seen once. The specimen comprised peripheral blood, sampled on day 0 of AZD1222 vaccination. These receptors were taken from an adult in good health.

In its sample, this clone was seen once. The chain has TRBV11-2 and TRBJ1-2, with 8 bases that match TRBD1. Germline CDR1 is SGHAT and CDR2 is FQNNGV. The V segment lost 5 bases and the J segment 3 bases; nucleotides outside the gene matches: 8. CDR3 length: 15 amino acids. This CDR3 is CASSPPRTGHYGYTF. The CDR3 coding sequence is TGTGCCAGCAGCCCCCCGAGGACAGGGCACTATGGCTACACCTTC.

The rearrangement links TRBV30 to TRBJ1-2, with D possibly matching TRBD1 (5 bases). Trimming took 1 base from V and 1 from J, leaving 13 bases between them. CDR1 and CDR2 (germline): GTSNPN, SVGIG (reference sequence). The CDR3 is 15 residues long. For the CDR3, the DNA is TGTGCCTGGAGTGGAACAGGACCATTTAACTATGGCTACACCTTC. Its protein is CAWSGTGPFNYGYTF.

The V and J genes are TRBV5-1 and TRBJ2-3; D is perhaps TRBD1 or TRBD2 (6 bases each). With 4 bases removed from V and 1 base from J, the gap between germline ends came to 16 bases. Germline CDR1 and CDR2: SGHRS and YFSETQ. The CDR3 consists of 16 residues. CDR3 nucleotides: TGCGCCAGCAGCCGAGAGACAGGCGGGGGCACAGATACGCAGTATTTT. Translating gives CASSRETGGGTDTQYF.

This clone was observed a handful of times. The genes are TRBV6-2 or TRBV6-3 and TRBJ2-2; D gene unclear. V gave up 7 bases and J gave up 6 bases, with 9 bases separating them. The CDR3 has 12 amino acids. The germline V gene has CDR1 MNHEY and CDR2 SVGEGT. For the CDR3, the DNA is TGTGCCAGCAACCCCGGCGCCGGGGAGCTGTTTTTT. Its protein product is CASNPGAGELFF.

The chain links TRBV3-1 (or the pseudogene TRBV3-2) to TRBJ1-5; possibly TRBD1 for D (5 bases). The CDR3 sequence is 15 residues long. Trimming pared 1 base from V and 1 base from J, leaving 8 bases between. Looked up from germline, CDR1 is LGHDT and CDR2 is YNNKEL (reference sequence). This CDR3 reads CASSQVGDSNQPQHF. The CDR3 DNA follows: TGTGCCAGCAGCCAAGTGGGGGACAGCAATCAGCCCCAGCATTTT.

J is TRBJ2-7 and V is TRBV4-1; D not certain. V was trimmed by 0 bases and J by 2 bases, leaving 8 bases between them. CDR3 length: 14 amino acids. CDR1 is MGHRA, CDR2 YSYEKL, per germline. This chain's CDR3 is CASSQDRSPYEQYF. The CDR3 coding sequence is TGCGCCAGCAGCCAAGATAGGAGCCCCTACGAGCAGTACTTC.